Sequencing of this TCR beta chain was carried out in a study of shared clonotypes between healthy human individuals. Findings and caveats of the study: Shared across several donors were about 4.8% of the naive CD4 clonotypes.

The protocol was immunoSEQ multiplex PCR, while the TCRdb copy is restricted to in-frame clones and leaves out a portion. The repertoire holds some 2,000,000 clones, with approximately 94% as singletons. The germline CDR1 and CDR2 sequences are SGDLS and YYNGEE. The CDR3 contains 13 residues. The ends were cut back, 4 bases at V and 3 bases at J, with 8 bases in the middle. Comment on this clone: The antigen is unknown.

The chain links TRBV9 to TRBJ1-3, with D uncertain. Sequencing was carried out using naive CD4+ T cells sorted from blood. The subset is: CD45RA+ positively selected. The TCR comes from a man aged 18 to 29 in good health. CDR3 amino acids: CASSRVVGNTIYF. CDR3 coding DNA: TGTGCCAGCAGCAGGGTGGTTGGAAACACCATATATTTT.